These 25 T cell receptor beta chains came from one sample sequenced in a study of siplizumab effects on memory and regulatory T cells. Here immunoSEQ multiplex PCR was the method, and the copy in TCRdb shows in-frame clones only, minus some. The profile covers 80,000 to 130,000 clones, with 90% to 95% appearing a single time and about 0.7% taken by the ten largest. The sample comprised Tregs sorted from blood. The receptors were sampled from a human donor in good health.

The rearrangement uses TRBV10-3 and TRBJ1-2; D unclear. CDR3 length equals 13 residues. Germline V gives CDR1 ENHRY, CDR2 SYGVKD. The V end was cut by 4 bases, the J end by 2 bases, with 8 bases between. The CDR3 DNA reads as TGTGCCATCAGTGGGCAGGTGAACTATGGCTACACCTTC. It codes for CAISGQVNYGYTF.

The V gene is TRBV19, the J gene TRBJ2-1; D possibly matches TRBD1 or TRBD2 (5 bases each). This CDR3 is built from 14 residues. Germline values: CDR1 LNHDA, CDR2 SQIVND (reference sequence). V was clipped by 8 bases and J by 9 bases, with 20 bases between them. The CDR3 loop reads CASSGTAGKGEQFF. The CDR3 bases are TGTGCCAGTTCGGGGACGGCTGGCAAGGGTGAGCAGTTCTTC.

The gene calls are TRBV6-6 and TRBJ1-5, with 8 bases aligning to TRBD1. CDR1 and CDR2 (germline): MNHNY, SVGAGI (reference sequence). The length of the CDR3 is 15 residues. The trim removed 6 bases at V and 4 bases at J, leaving 8 bases unmatched. The CDR3: CASRGNRQGNQPQHF. Here the CDR3 DNA reads TGTGCCAGCAGGGGGAACAGACAGGGGAATCAGCCCCAGCATTTT.

The chain uses TRBV19 and TRBJ2-1; 14 nucleotides agree with TRBD2. The trim removed 4 bases at V and 9 bases at J, leaving 8 bases unmatched. Per germline, CDR1 LNHDA and CDR2 SQIVND (reference sequence). This CDR3 has 16 residues. CDR3 in DNA: TGTGCCAGTAGTAAACCCGGGACTAGCGGGAGATTTGAGCAGTTCTTC. This gives the protein CASSKPGTSGRFEQFF.

This chain links TRBV6-6 with TRBJ2-1, with D unclear. The CDR3 is 12 residues long. Per germline, CDR1 MNHNY and CDR2 SVGAGI (reference sequence). Trimming took off 7 bases at V and 6 bases at J, with 10 bases between the two ends. The CDR3 protein is CASNDWANEQFF. The DNA of the CDR3 is TGTGCCAGCAACGACTGGGCCAATGAGCAGTTCTTC.

The V and J genes are TRBV11-2 and TRBJ2-1; perhaps TRBD2 as D (5 bases). Per germline, CDR1 SGHAT and CDR2 FQNNGV. The CDR3 contains 16 residues. Trimming shortened V by 2 bases and J by 4 bases, and 15 bases separated the two germline ends. The DNA of the CDR3 is TGTGCCAGCAGCTTATTACCAGGAGGTACGTACAATGAGCAGTTCTTC. It encodes CASSLLPGGTYNEQFF. Drawing the rest from reference TRBV11-2 and TRBJ2-1, the complete variable domain is EAGVAQSPRYKIIEKRQSVAFWCNPISGHATLYWYQQILGQGPKLLIQFQNNGVVDDSQLPKDRFSAERLKGVDSTLKIQPAKLEDSAVYLCASSLLPGGTYNEQFFGPGTRLTVL.

Here the CDR3 reads CASSPRLAGTPGELFF. The DNA of the CDR3 is TGTGCCAGCAGCCCCCGACTAGCGGGAACCCCCGGGGAGCTGTTTTTT. The chain is built from TRBV7-9 and TRBJ2-2; TRBD2 aligns across 11 bases. The CDR3 length is 16 residues. Trimming removed 5 bases from V and 6 bases from J; junction bases left unmatched: 8. Looked up from germline, CDR1 is SEHNR and CDR2 is FQNEAQ (reference sequence).

In DNA form, the CDR3 reads TGTGCCTGGAGTGCGTCCTACGAGCAGTACTTC. Translation gives CAWSASYEQYF. The rearrangement joins TRBV30 to TRBJ2-7; D gene unclear. Looked up from germline, CDR1 is GTSNPN and CDR2 is SVGIG (reference sequence). CDR3 length equals 11 residues. V gave up 1 base and J gave up 1 base, with 2 bases separating them.

This clone was counted once. Relative to the germline gene, one junction end is altered; a read error may explain this. The chain carries TRBV5-8 and TRBJ2-4; D might be TRBD1 (6 bases). CDR3 size: 16 residues. Germline CDR1 and CDR2: SGHTS and YDEGEE. This CDR3 is CASSLGGGVRLKIRGF. The CDR3 nucleotides read TGTGCCAGCAGCTTGGGAGGGGGTGTTCGTCTCAAGATCCGGGGCTTC.

The chain joins TRBV28 to TRBJ2-5; tentatively, D is TRBD2 (5 bases). The CDR3 has 17 amino acids. The V gene lost 3 bases and the J gene lost 7 bases, with 24 bases spanning the gap. Germline V CDR1 and CDR2: MDHEN, SYDVKM. CDR3 region: CASSFGVTRVRFGTQYF. The CDR3 DNA reads TGTGCCAGCAGTTTTGGGGTAACTAGGGTTAGGTTCGGGACCCAGTACTTC.

This chain connects TRBV6-5 to TRBJ2-1; D perhaps matches TRBD1 (6 bases). Germline CDR1 is MNHEY and CDR2 is SVGAGI. The CDR3 has 14 amino acids. V lost 6 bases to trimming and J lost 5 bases, with 14 bases between them. DNA of the CDR3: TGTGCCAGCAGAGACGGGACAATCAACAATGAGCAGTTCTTC. Encoded protein: CASRDGTINNEQFF.

CDR3 DNA sequence: TGTGCCAGCTCACCTCAAACAGGGTACCTCAACACTGAAGCTTTCTTT. Protein product: CASSPQTGYLNTEAFF. V usage is TRBV18 and J usage is TRBJ1-1; D possibly corresponds to TRBD1 (6 bases). Germline lookup yields CDR1 KGHSH and CDR2 LQKENI. V shed 3 bases and J shed 2 bases, with 16 bases lying between them. The length of the CDR3 is 16 residues.

The rearrangement uses TRBV19 and TRBJ2-6, with 7 bases fitting TRBD1. In germline, CDR1 is LNHDA, CDR2 SQIVND (reference sequence). The CDR3 runs to 18 residues. V trimming: 4 bases; J trimming: 0 bases; junction bases outside the gene matches: 9. CDR3 amino acids: CASSTTGTVLSGANVLTF. The CDR3 bases are TGTGCCAGTAGTACAACCGGGACAGTCCTCTCTGGGGCCAACGTCCTGACTTTC.

This chain joins TRBV27 and TRBJ1-2; 11 bases are shared with TRBD1. J was trimmed by 4 bases and V by 5 bases; bases with no gene match: 12. From germline, CDR1 is MNHEY and CDR2 SMNVEV (reference sequence). This CDR3 is built from 17 residues. This chain's CDR3 is CASSPWTGGLGFYGYTF. The DNA of the CDR3 is TGTGCCAGCAGTCCTTGGACAGGGGGCCTTGGTTTCTATGGCTACACCTTC.

The rearrangement joins TRBV7-8 to TRBJ2-3, with 8 bases fitting TRBD2. This CDR3 has 19 amino acids. V shed 1 base and J 1 base; nucleotides not matched to a gene: 13. CDR1 and CDR2 from the germline V gene are SGHVS and FQNEAQ. CDR3 in DNA: TGTGCCAGCAGCTTAGTACATACGGGAGGGCTCCTGGGCACAGATACGCAGTATTTT. Translation: CASSLVHTGGLLGTDTQYF.

The CDR3 spells CASEESTEAFF. The CDR3 DNA sequence: TGTGCCAGTGAGGAGTCCACTGAAGCTTTCTTT. V and J are TRBV7-9 and TRBJ1-1, with D hard to call. There are 11 residues in the CDR3. Germline assignment: CDR1 SEHNR and CDR2 FQNEAQ (reference sequence). The V and J ends lost 9 bases and 4 bases respectively, with 9 bases between them.

The J gene is TRBJ2-3, the V gene TRBV5-1, with TRBD2 matching 7 bases. This CDR3 is built from 16 residues. Germline assignment: CDR1 SGHRS and CDR2 YFSETQ. The V gene end was trimmed by 1 base and the J gene end by 2 bases; junction bases not matched to a gene: 7. The chain's CDR3 is CASSLRPSGNTDTQYF. CDR3 sequence (DNA): TGCGCCAGCAGCTTGAGACCTAGCGGAAACACAGATACGCAGTATTTT.

The CDR3 here is CASSGQGANTGELFF. CDR3 bases: TGTGCCAGCAGCGGACAGGGGGCGAACACCGGGGAGCTGTTTTTT. The rearrangement joins TRBV7-6 to TRBJ2-2; 10 nucleotides align to TRBD1. The junction had 0 bases not matched to a gene; V was cut back by 5 bases and J by 0 bases. Looked up from germline, CDR1 is SGHVS and CDR2 is FNYEAQ. The CDR3 sequence is 15 residues long.

The V call is TRBV18, the J call TRBJ2-7; TRBD2 matches at 7 bases. This CDR3 is built from 15 residues. The germline gives CDR1 KGHSH, CDR2 LQKENI. V was clipped by 2 bases and J by 4 bases; unmatched bases: 8. For the CDR3, the DNA is TGTGCCAGCTCACCAATCGGCGGGGGAGGTTACGAGCAGTACTTC. Translated: CASSPIGGGGYEQYF.

The chain is built from TRBV18 and TRBJ2-1; TRBD2 aligns across 7 bases. The J segment lost 7 bases and the V segment lost 1 base, leaving 10 bases of the junction unmatched. The germline gives CDR1 KGHSH, CDR2 LQKENI. The CDR3 covers 16 residues. The CDR3 nucleotides read TGTGCCAGCTCACCACTGTCTTTGAGCGGGGAGAATGAGCAGTTCTTC. It codes for CASSPLSLSGENEQFF.

The chain carries TRBV5-6 and TRBJ1-2, with D unresolved. Trimming cost V 0 bases and J 8 bases, with 11 bases left between them. Germline loops: CDR1 SGHDT, CDR2 YYEEEE. This CDR3 has 13 amino acids. CDR3 protein: CASSLGQRWGYTF. CDR3 nucleotides: TGTGCCAGCAGCTTGGGGCAGCGGTGGGGCTACACCTTC.

This clone showed up just a few times. The J gene is TRBJ1-4, the V gene TRBV7-6; D not certain. In germline, CDR1 is SGHVS, CDR2 FNYEAQ. The CDR3 loop spans 15 amino acids. Deletions cut 5 bases from V and 0 bases from J, with 10 bases between. In nucleotides, the CDR3 is TGTGCCAGCAGCGGGAGGAGTGCAACTAATGAAAAACTGTTTTTT. Translating it yields CASSGRSATNEKLFF.

The gene calls are TRBV19 and TRBJ2-3, with D possibly TRBD1 on 5 matching bases. V was trimmed by 2 bases and J by 4 bases, leaving 10 bases between them. Looked up from germline, CDR1 is LNHDA and CDR2 is SQIVND (reference sequence). CDR3 length: 14 residues. The CDR3 sequence is CASSISGSADTQYF. The CDR3 coding sequence is TGTGCCAGTAGTATATCAGGGTCGGCAGATACGCAGTATTTT.

The chain links TRBV20-1 to TRBJ1-1; the D is unclear. CDR1 and CDR2 (germline): DFQATT, SNEGSKA (reference sequence). CDR3 size: 11 residues. V was trimmed by 3 bases and J by 7 bases, leaving 9 bases between them. The DNA of the CDR3 is TGCAGTGCTAGGAGGTCGGGTGAAGCTTTCTTT. Protein sequence: CSARRSGEAFF.

The gene calls are TRBV19 and TRBJ2-2; possibly TRBD1 for D (5 bases). The germline V and J ends were trimmed by 6 bases and 13 bases, with 18 bases remaining between them. The germline V gene encodes CDR1 LNHDA and CDR2 SQIVND (reference sequence). There are 13 residues in the CDR3. The CDR3 region has the DNA TGTGCCAGTAGCCCGGAAACCGACAGTAGGCTGTTTTTT. Its protein is CASSPETDSRLFF.